This T cell receptor beta chain comes out of a study of T cells in localized non-small cell lung cancer. Between the trimmed V and J ends, which lost 7 bases and 1 base, there was a span of 11 bases. The germline CDR1 and CDR2 sequences are LNHDA and SQIVND (reference sequence). The CDR3 is 14 amino acids. Study results and caveats: Increased T cell density in blood showed an association with longer overall survival. Of the top 100 tumor clones, median around 60 were in adjacent lung, over 25 among its top 100.

This clone has only one observation. Its antigen is currently unknown. TCRdb keeps only in-frame clones here, not all; method: immunoSEQ multiplex PCR. The table has around 20,000 clones, around 93% seen once. This receptor was taken from a woman aged 35-75 years with stage I lung adenocarcinoma. The chain links TRBV19 to TRBJ1-5; D call uncertain. Here the sequenced sample was peripheral blood, taken before any cancer treatment. The CDR3 spells CASTTVWSNQPQHF. The CDR3 DNA is TGTGCCAGTACCACCGTGTGGAGCAATCAGCCCCAGCATTTT. The full variable domain, in which reference TRBV19 and TRBJ1-5 provide the parts outside the CDR3, is DGGITQSPKYLFRKEGQNVTLSCEQNLNHDAMYWYRQDPGQGLRLIYYSQIVNDFQKGDIAEGYSVSREKKESFPLTVTSAQKNPTAFYLCASTTVWSNQPQHFGDGTRLSIL.